This T cell receptor beta chain was identified in a study of post-analysis software for immune sequencing data. About the research overall: Secondary progressive, relapsing-remitting and progressive-relapsing multiple sclerosis were among the included disease courses.

TCR beta cDNA libraries had unique molecular identifiers. Starting from about 0.98 to 11 million T cells, the study yielded 460,000 or so cDNA molecules. TCRdb re-called the PCR reads through MiXCR, storing one row per CDR3 protein. This table has 550,000 to 700,000 distinct CDR3 sequences, around 47% appearing once. The table lists this clonotype with a few counts. No antigen is known for it. Overall study results and limits: Multiple sclerosis was associated with a significant reduction in normalized Chao1 diversity relative to controls. Strong co-clustering by F measure linked samples that shared a preparation batch.

Sequences were obtained from blood. The sequence derives from a girl aged 5-17 years with multiple sclerosis.

In DNA, the CDR3 is TGCGCCAGCAGCCCCGGACAAGGAAACTCCTACAATGAGCAGTTCTTC. Protein sequence: CASSPGQGNSYNEQFF. The rearrangement joins TRBV5-1 to TRBJ2-1, with a tentative D call TRBD1 (5 bases). Trimming removed 4 bases at V and 0 bases at J, with 14 bases between. This CDR3 is 16 amino acids long. CDR1 is SGHRS, CDR2 YFSETQ, per germline.